Reported below is one T cell receptor (beta chain). MiXCR, applied by TCRdb to the RT-PCR reads, yields one record per CDR3 protein. The sample consists of approximately 410,000 distinct CDR3 sequences, roughly 16% of them appearing once. The source of the sample is a study of patients and donors after allogeneic stem cell transplantation. Germline trimming cut 4 bases from V and 8 bases from J; bases unmatched to any gene: 4. There are 14 residues in the CDR3. Germline CDR1 MNHEY, CDR2 SVGEGT. Sequenced material: blood, either unsorted or a sorted T cell fraction (not recorded which). The J gene is TRBJ1-6, the V gene TRBV6-2 or TRBV6-3; 8 nucleotides align to TRBD1. This clonotype was obtained from a human donor who was either an allogeneic HSCT recipient or a stem cell or donor lymphocyte infusion donor (not recorded which). It is not recorded whose cells these are; they may come from a transplant donor. CDR3 amino acids: CASSSDRGYSPLHF. CDR3 DNA sequence: TGTGCCAGCAGTTCAGACAGGGGTTATTCACCCCTCCACTTT.